Below are 25 T cell receptor beta chains sequenced from a single sample in a study of cytomegalovirus exposure and HLA in healthy donors. It was with 60 Vbeta and 13 Jbeta primers that the PCR ran. TCRdb's table, derived via immunoSEQ multiplex PCR, lists solely in-frame clones and lacks some. The sample includes over 150,000 clones, roughly 75% of them seen just once. The sequenced sample consisted of PBMCs. These receptors were collected from a man aged 25 to 40 in good health and CMV-seropositive.

CDR3 nucleotide sequence: TGCAGCGCCACGAAAAGCGGTGAGCAGTTCTTC. Translating gives CSATKSGEQFF. The rearrangement uses TRBV29-1 and TRBJ2-1; a possible D gene is TRBD2 (5 bases). There are 11 residues in the CDR3. With 7 bases removed from V and 9 bases from J, the gap between germline ends came to 13 bases. Germline V gene sequence: CDR1 SQVTM, CDR2 ANQGSEA.

This clone came up a few times. The V and J genes are TRBV11-3 and TRBJ2-2; 7 nucleotides line up with TRBD2. CDR3 length equals 18 residues. Germline V CDR1 and CDR2: SGHNT, YENEEA. V shed 1 base and J 0 bases; nucleotides not matched to a gene: 8. The CDR3 region is CASSLGGLGLPNTGELFF. The CDR3 DNA is TGTGCCAGCAGCTTAGGAGGATTGGGACTACCGAACACCGGGGAGCTGTTTTTT.

This clone was found a few times. V gene TRBV5-4 combines with J gene TRBJ2-1, with 7 bases aligning to TRBD1. CDR1 and CDR2 from the germline V gene are SGHNT and YYREEE (reference sequence). J gave up 5 bases and V 1 base, and 12 bases lay outside the gene matches. The CDR3 extends over 17 amino acids. CDR3 loop: CASSLRPRGGLNNEQFF. The DNA for the CDR3 is TGTGCCAGCAGCTTGAGACCTCGAGGGGGCCTCAACAATGAGCAGTTCTTC.

The rearrangement joins TRBV15 to TRBJ2-1; maybe TRBD2 (6 bases). Germline V gene sequence: CDR1 LNHNV, CDR2 YYDKDF (reference sequence). CDR3 length: 14 amino acids. V was trimmed by 3 bases and J by 4 bases, leaving 10 bases between them. The CDR3 DNA follows: TGTGCCACCAGCAGGGACTACGTTTACAATGAGCAGTTCTTC. It codes for CATSRDYVYNEQFF.

The V call is TRBV7-3, the J call TRBJ2-1; possibly TRBD1 for D (6 bases). Germline V gene sequence: CDR1 SGHTA, CDR2 FQGTGA. With 6 bases removed from V and 6 bases from J, the gap between germline ends came to 12 bases. The CDR3 extends over 13 amino acids. CDR3: CASSLDRRNEQFF. CDR3 nucleotide sequence: TGTGCCAGCAGTTTAGACAGGCGCAATGAGCAGTTCTTC. The whole variable domain, filled in from reference TRBV7-3 and TRBJ2-1, reads GAGVSQTPSNKVTEKGKYVELRCDPISGHTALYWYRQSLGQGPEFLIYFQGTGAADDSGLPNDRFFAVRPEGSVSTLKIQRTERGDSAVYLCASSLDRRNEQFFGPGTRLTVL.

The chain uses TRBV7-8 and TRBJ1-5; TRBD1 aligns across 7 bases. The germline V gene encodes CDR1 SGHVS and CDR2 FQNEAQ. The CDR3 runs to 16 residues. V trimming: 5 bases; J trimming: 0 bases; junction bases outside the gene matches: 7. CDR3 region: CASSQGEGYSNQPQHF. The CDR3 DNA is TGTGCCAGCAGCCAGGGGGAAGGTTATAGCAATCAGCCCCAGCATTTT.

This rearrangement joins TRBV5-6 to TRBJ2-7; 8 bases are shared with TRBD1. V shed 0 bases, J shed 0 bases, and the junction held 5 bases outside the gene matches. The CDR3 loop spans 16 amino acids. Germline CDR1 reads SGHDT; CDR2 reads YYEEEE. CDR3 region: CASSLDTGGLSYEQYF. In DNA form, the CDR3 reads TGTGCCAGCAGCTTGGATACAGGGGGACTCTCCTACGAGCAGTACTTC.

This sequence joins TRBV5-1 and TRBJ2-5; tentatively, D is TRBD2 (7 bases). The germline V and J ends were trimmed by 4 bases and 2 bases, with 15 bases remaining between them. CDR1 is SGHRS, CDR2 YFSETQ, per germline. This CDR3 region has 15 residues. The DNA of the CDR3 is TGCGCCAGCAGCCCATGGGAGGGGGGGCAAGAGACCCAGTACTTC. Protein: CASSPWEGGQETQYF.

The gene calls are TRBV19 and TRBJ1-2; weak D call: TRBD1 (5 bases). This CDR3 has 15 residues. V was shortened by 2 bases and J by 3 bases, with 13 bases between the two germline ends. Germline CDR1 and CDR2: LNHDA and SQIVND (reference sequence). DNA for the CDR3: TGTGCCAGTAGTATAATGGGGGGGACGGACTATGGCTACACCTTC. This codes for CASSIMGGTDYGYTF.

J is TRBJ2-7 and V is TRBV5-4; D uncertain. Germline V CDR1 and CDR2: SGHNT, YYREEE (reference sequence). CDR3 length: 14 amino acids. Trimming took off 5 bases at V and 2 bases at J, with 14 bases between the two ends. In DNA, the CDR3 is TGTGCCAGCAGTTCAGCGCGATCCCCCTACGAGCAGTACTTC. Translating it yields CASSSARSPYEQYF.

The gene calls are TRBV19 and TRBJ1-6; D unresolved. V was clipped by 1 base and J by 9 bases, with 13 bases between them. Per the germline V gene, CDR1 is LNHDA and CDR2 is SQIVND (reference sequence). The CDR3 loop spans 15 amino acids. The CDR3 reads CASSIGEAHGSPLHF. The CDR3 DNA follows: TGTGCCAGTAGTATAGGGGAGGCTCATGGTTCACCCCTCCACTTT. Variable domain in full (rest from reference TRBV19 and TRBJ1-6): DGGITQSPKYLFRKEGQNVTLSCEQNLNHDAMYWYRQDPGQGLRLIYYSQIVNDFQKGDIAEGYSVSREKKESFPLTVTSAQKNPTAFYLCASSIGEAHGSPLHFGNGTRLTVT.

Notes on this clone: This sample also contains other DNA sequences that code for the same CDR3. The rearrangement joins TRBV5-8 to TRBJ1-1; no clear D. CDR1 is SGHTS and CDR2 is YDEGEE in the germline V gene. Trimming took off 4 bases at V and 2 bases at J, with 9 bases between the two ends. The CDR3 totals 13 residues. The chain's CDR3 is CASSLTSNTEAFF. CDR3 nucleotides: TGTGCCAGCAGCCTGACAAGTAACACTGAAGCTTTCTTT.

V usage is TRBV7-6 and J usage is TRBJ2-1; D is unresolved. With 2 bases removed from V and 2 bases from J, the gap between germline ends came to 13 bases. CDR3 length: 16 amino acids. Germline CDR1 and CDR2: SGHVS and FNYEAQ. CDR3 nucleotides: TGTGCCAGCAGCTTAAGCCGGGTCAAGACCTACAATGAGCAGTTCTTC. Protein: CASSLSRVKTYNEQFF.

This clone appeared once. Other DNA sequences in the same sample also yield this CDR3. V usage is TRBV7-3 and J usage is TRBJ1-1; D is unresolved. Germline CDR1 is SGHTA and CDR2 is FQGTGA. Trimming cost V 0 bases and J 5 bases, with 7 bases left between them. The length of the CDR3 is 13 residues. CDR3 nucleotides: TGTGCCAGCAGCTTAACCGGGAAGACTGAAGCTTTCTTT. Translated: CASSLTGKTEAFF.

This sequence joins TRBV4-2 and TRBJ1-4; a possible D gene is TRBD1 (6 bases). The CDR3 runs 15 residues. Germline V gene lookup returns CDR1 LGHNA and CDR2 YNFKEQ. The germline V and J ends were trimmed by 0 bases and 8 bases, with 13 bases remaining between them. CDR3: CASSQDQGRGEKLFF. Written as DNA, the CDR3 is TGTGCCAGCAGCCAAGACCAGGGTAGGGGGGAAAAACTGTTTTTT.

CDR3 coding DNA: TGTGCCAGCAGCCCAACAGAGAAAGCTAACTATGGCTACACCTTC. Translating gives CASSPTEKANYGYTF. V and J are TRBV14 and TRBJ1-2; D gene ambiguous. This CDR3 has 15 amino acids. V lost 4 bases and J lost 0, with 12 bases in between. The germline V gene has CDR1 SGHDN and CDR2 FVKESK.

Of note for this clone: Other DNA sequences from this sample encode an identical CDR3 as well. The rearrangement joins TRBV30 to TRBJ2-3, with TRBD2 identical over 8 bases. V was clipped by 3 bases and J by 0 bases; unmatched bases: 5. The V gene's germline CDR1 is GTSNPN and CDR2 SVGIG (reference sequence). The CDR3 extends over 15 amino acids. CDR3 amino acids: CAWSRGGGSTDTQYF. CDR3 in DNA: TGTGCCTGGAGCCGTGGCGGGGGGAGCACAGATACGCAGTATTTT.

This clone was detected once. The chain employs TRBV11-3 and TRBJ2-1, with 8 bases fitting TRBD1. J lost 9 bases, V lost 5 bases, and 12 bases had no gene match. CDR3 size: 15 residues. In germline, CDR1 is SGHNT, CDR2 YENEEA. The chain's CDR3 is CASSPGGQTSREQFF. CDR3 nucleotides: TGTGCCAGCAGCCCAGGGGGCCAGACTTCCCGTGAGCAGTTCTTC.

The V gene is TRBV28, the J gene TRBJ1-3; D might be TRBD1 (5 bases). V lost 2 bases to trimming and J lost 4 bases, with 9 bases between them. Germline CDR1 and CDR2: MDHEN and SYDVKM. The CDR3 covers 14 residues. The CDR3 is CASSLDRQGNTIYF. In DNA form, the CDR3 reads TGTGCCAGCAGTTTAGATCGACAGGGAAACACCATATATTTT.

This CDR3 is CSVAGGGYGNEKLFF. CDR3 DNA: TGCAGCGTTGCGGGGGGCGGGTACGGTAATGAAAAACTGTTTTTT. This chain connects TRBV29-1 to TRBJ1-4; a possible D gene is TRBD1 (6 bases). Germline V gene sequence: CDR1 SQVTM, CDR2 ANQGSEA. Trimming removed 4 bases from V and 4 bases from J, with 16 bases in between. The CDR3 extends over 15 amino acids.

The chain couples TRBV11-2 to TRBJ2-1; 14 bases agree with TRBD2. The V and J ends lost 0 bases and 8 bases, in that order; junction bases with no gene match: 0. The CDR3 extends over 15 amino acids. The germline gives CDR1 SGHAT, CDR2 FQNNGV. The CDR3 region has the DNA TGTGCCAGCAGCTTAGAGACTAGCGGGAGGGATGAGCAGTTCTTC. It encodes CASSLETSGRDEQFF.

The V call is TRBV29-1, the J call TRBJ1-4; the D is unclear. V was pared by 7 bases and J by 7 bases, with 16 bases between. CDR3 length equals 13 residues. Germline CDR1 reads SQVTM; CDR2 reads ANQGSEA. Written as DNA, the CDR3 is TGCAGCGCTTGTCTCCTTTCGGGTGAAAAACTGTTTTTT. Its protein product is CSACLLSGEKLFF.

The chain links TRBV4-2 to TRBJ2-7; 11 nucleotides match TRBD2. CDR1 LGHNA and CDR2 YNFKEQ come from the germline V gene. This CDR3 comprises 18 residues. V trimming: 1 base; J trimming: 0 bases; junction bases outside the gene matches: 8. The CDR3 is CASSQGSLAGGLSYEQYF. The CDR3 DNA follows: TGTGCCAGCAGCCAAGGTAGTCTAGCGGGGGGTCTCTCCTACGAGCAGTACTTC.

V usage is TRBV4-3 and J usage is TRBJ2-1; D may be TRBD2 (6 bases). The CDR3 has 15 residues. CDR1 is LGHNA and CDR2 is YSLEER in the germline V gene. V was clipped by 1 base and J by 4 bases, with 11 bases between them. CDR3 in amino acids: CASSQAAAGYNEQFF. The CDR3 coding sequence is TGCGCCAGCAGCCAAGCAGCGGCGGGGTACAATGAGCAGTTCTTC.

This clone was observed a few times. V and J are TRBV27 and TRBJ2-7, with D unresolved. Trimming took 5 bases from V and 0 from J, leaving 14 bases between them. Germline V lookup: CDR1 MNHEY, CDR2 SMNVEV (reference sequence). CDR3 length equals 15 residues. The chain's CDR3 is CASSVMAGSSYEQYF. The CDR3 coding sequence is TGTGCCAGCAGTGTGATGGCCGGGTCCTCCTACGAGCAGTACTTC.